The clone carrying this T cell receptor (beta chain) was seen many times. It may be a read error: a sequence one base away is much more abundant. Samples each yielded at least 5.5 micrograms of total RNA. These data belong to a study of blood T cells in healthy people across ages. Sample-barcoded 5' priming and a J-beta primer mix drove a second PCR of roughly 6 to 12 cycles. TCRdb re-called the 5' RACE reads with MiXCR, one entry per CDR3 protein. Altogether hundreds of thousands of distinct CDR3 sequences are present, 32% being singletons, with the ten largest covering less than 20%. The CDR3 extends over 14 amino acids. CDR1 is MDHEN, CDR2 SYDVKM, per germline.

This chain links TRBV28 with TRBJ2-7, with 10 nucleotides matching TRBD1. The TCR sequence derives from an elderly woman in good health. The sequenced sample was blood. CDR3 amino acids: CTSRPGQGIYEQYF. DNA for the CDR3: TGTACCAGCAGGCCGGGACAGGGGATCTACGAGCAGTACTTC.